A selection of T cell receptor beta chains follows, all from one sample in a study of shared clonotypes between healthy human individuals. The method was immunoSEQ multiplex PCR; TCRdb's version includes in-frame clones alone and lacks a portion of them. The sample lists about 1.5 million clones; approximately 96% were seen once. Source material: naive CD4+ T cells sorted from blood. These receptors were taken from a man aged 25-40 years in good health. Both conserved end residues are part of each CDR3. Fields, in order: D gene, J gene, V gene, clone size, CDR3 protein, CDR3 DNA. The D gene is left open where the match is weak. Size tells how often a clone was seen (once, few, many) or the class of an expanded clone, and some rows leave it out.

d_call: NA; j_call: TRBJ1-5; v_call: TRBV28; clone_size: NA; cdr3_aa: CASTKSGASNQPQHF; cdr3_nt: TGTGCCAGCACCAAGTCGGGGGCGAGCAATCAGCCCCAGCATTTT
d_call: TRBD1; j_call: TRBJ2-7; v_call: TRBV7-8; clone_size: once; cdr3_aa: CASSSAVGTAPYEQYF; cdr3_nt: TGTGCCAGCAGCTCGGCTGTCGGGACAGCGCCCTACGAGCAGTACTTC
d_call: NA; j_call: TRBJ1-5; v_call: TRBV15; clone_size: once; cdr3_aa: CATRQGVLSNQPQHF; cdr3_nt: TGTGCCACCAGGCAAGGGGTCTTAAGCAATCAGCCCCAGCATTTT
d_call: NA; j_call: TRBJ2-1; v_call: TRBV9; clone_size: NA; cdr3_aa: CASSPGGGTHYNEQFF; cdr3_nt: TGTGCCAGCAGTCCCGGTGGGGGGACACACTACAATGAGCAGTTCTTC
d_call: TRBD2; j_call: TRBJ2-5; v_call: TRBV6-1; clone_size: NA; cdr3_aa: CASSLAGETQYF; cdr3_nt: TGTGCCAGCAGCTTAGCGGGAGAGACCCAGTACTTC
d_call: NA; j_call: TRBJ2-7; v_call: TRBV2; clone_size: NA; cdr3_aa: CASSQGLGSREQYF; cdr3_nt: TGTGCCAGCAGTCAGGGGTTGGGTTCGAGGGAGCAGTACTTC
d_call: TRBD2; j_call: TRBJ2-3; v_call: TRBV7-9; clone_size: NA; cdr3_aa: CASSRTSGTDTQYF; cdr3_nt: TGTGCCAGCAGCAGGACTAGCGGGACAGATACGCAGTATTTT
d_call: TRBD1; j_call: TRBJ2-7; v_call: TRBV7-2; clone_size: NA; cdr3_aa: CASSSTGIEQYF; cdr3_nt: TGTGCCAGCAGCTCGACAGGGATCGAGCAGTACTTC
d_call: TRBD2; j_call: TRBJ2-7; v_call: TRBV5-1; clone_size: NA; cdr3_aa: CASSLISGTSYEQYF; cdr3_nt: TGCGCCAGCAGCTTGATTAGCGGGACCTCCTACGAGCAGTACTTC
d_call: TRBD1; j_call: TRBJ1-4; v_call: TRBV6-5; clone_size: NA; cdr3_aa: CASSYATGGDEKLFF; cdr3_nt: TGTGCCAGCAGTTACGCGACAGGGGGGGATGAAAAACTGTTTTTT
d_call: NA; j_call: TRBJ2-1; v_call: TRBV19; clone_size: NA; cdr3_aa: CASSTADAAYNEQFF; cdr3_nt: TGTGCCAGTAGTACCGCGGACGCAGCCTACAATGAGCAGTTCTTC
d_call: NA; j_call: TRBJ2-3; v_call: TRBV11-2; clone_size: NA; cdr3_aa: CASSFSGPSTDTQYF; cdr3_nt: TGTGCCAGCAGCTTTAGCGGCCCTAGCACAGATACGCAGTATTTT
d_call: TRBD2; j_call: TRBJ2-2; v_call: TRBV2; clone_size: NA; cdr3_aa: CASTVLAANTGELFF; cdr3_nt: TGTGCCAGCACGGTACTAGCGGCTAACACCGGGGAGCTGTTTTTT
d_call: NA; j_call: TRBJ1-1; v_call: TRBV10-3; clone_size: NA; cdr3_aa: CAITKDGNTEAFF; cdr3_nt: TGTGCCATCACCAAGGACGGGAACACTGAAGCTTTCTTT
d_call: NA; j_call: TRBJ1-5; v_call: TRBV7-2; clone_size: NA; cdr3_aa: CASSARVGNQPQHF; cdr3_nt: TGTGCCAGCAGCGCCAGGGTCGGCAATCAGCCCCAGCATTTT
d_call: NA; j_call: TRBJ2-2; v_call: TRBV11-2; clone_size: few; cdr3_aa: CASSFPRAGTGELFF; cdr3_nt: TGTGCCAGCAGCTTTCCCAGGGCGGGCACCGGGGAGCTGTTTTTT
d_call: NA; j_call: TRBJ2-3; v_call: TRBV9; clone_size: NA; cdr3_aa: CASSGLDGDTQYF; cdr3_nt: TGTGCCAGCAGCGGATTGGATGGGGATACGCAGTATTTT
d_call: NA; j_call: TRBJ2-5; v_call: TRBV7-3; clone_size: NA; cdr3_aa: CASSLSGETQYF; cdr3_nt: TGTGCCAGCAGCTTGAGCGGAGAGACCCAGTACTTC
d_call: NA; j_call: TRBJ2-5; v_call: TRBV2; clone_size: NA; cdr3_aa: CASSLQGGSSETQYF; cdr3_nt: TGTGCCAGCAGTCTACAGGGGGGGTCCTCAGAGACCCAGTACTTC
d_call: NA; j_call: TRBJ1-1; v_call: TRBV9; clone_size: NA; cdr3_aa: CASSVTGSLTEAFF; cdr3_nt: TGTGCCAGCAGCGTAACCGGGTCCTTAACTGAAGCTTTCTTT
d_call: TRBD1; j_call: TRBJ2-7; v_call: TRBV28; clone_size: NA; cdr3_aa: CASIGTGTPYEQYF; cdr3_nt: TGTGCCAGCATAGGGACAGGGACTCCCTACGAGCAGTACTTC
d_call: NA; j_call: TRBJ2-5; v_call: TRBV5-6; clone_size: NA; cdr3_aa: CASSSFLTIQETQYF; cdr3_nt: TGTGCCAGCAGCTCCTTCCTGACGATACAAGAGACCCAGTACTTC
d_call: NA; j_call: TRBJ2-1; v_call: TRBV27; clone_size: NA; cdr3_aa: CASSPSLNRLYYNEQFF; cdr3_nt: TGTGCCAGCAGTCCCTCCCTCAATAGGTTGTACTACAATGAGCAGTTCTTC
d_call: NA; j_call: TRBJ2-2; v_call: TRBV5-8; clone_size: NA; cdr3_aa: CASSRTGTSGTGELFF; cdr3_nt: TGTGCCAGCAGCCGTACCGGGACCTCGGGCACCGGGGAGCTGTTTTTT
d_call: NA; j_call: TRBJ2-5; v_call: TRBV5-1; clone_size: NA; cdr3_aa: CASSLGRGFQETQYF; cdr3_nt: TGCGCCAGCAGCTTGGGCAGGGGATTCCAAGAGACCCAGTACTTC
d_call: NA; j_call: TRBJ2-7; v_call: TRBV19; clone_size: few; cdr3_aa: CASSIRHSYEQYF; cdr3_nt: TGTGCCAGTAGTATAAGACACTCCTACGAGCAGTACTTC
d_call: NA; j_call: TRBJ2-1; v_call: TRBV7-3; clone_size: NA; cdr3_aa: CASSLRRPDNEQFF; cdr3_nt: TGTGCCAGCAGCTTACGCAGGCCAGACAATGAGCAGTTCTTC
d_call: NA; j_call: TRBJ1-2; v_call: TRBV19; clone_size: once; cdr3_aa: CASTVVANYGYTF; cdr3_nt: TGTGCCAGTACTGTGGTGGCTAACTATGGCTACACCTTC
d_call: TRBD1; j_call: TRBJ1-3; v_call: TRBV11-2; clone_size: NA; cdr3_aa: CASSLGARGSGNTIYF; cdr3_nt: TGTGCCAGCAGCTTAGGGGCCAGGGGGTCTGGAAACACCATATATTTT
d_call: NA; j_call: TRBJ2-7; v_call: TRBV29-1; clone_size: once; cdr3_aa: CSVQASRTRGRGAYEQYF; cdr3_nt: TGCAGCGTTCAGGCCTCACGGACTAGGGGGCGGGGGGCCTACGAGCAGTACTTC
d_call: TRBD1; j_call: TRBJ1-4; v_call: TRBV29-1; clone_size: NA; cdr3_aa: CSARDSGSNEKLFF; cdr3_nt: TGCAGCGCGCGGGACAGCGGGTCTAATGAAAAACTGTTTTTT
d_call: TRBD2; j_call: TRBJ2-7; v_call: TRBV7-8; clone_size: NA; cdr3_aa: CASSSAGLAGSYEQYF; cdr3_nt: TGTGCCAGCAGCTCCGCTGGACTAGCGGGATCCTACGAGCAGTACTTC
d_call: TRBD1; j_call: TRBJ1-4; v_call: TRBV7-2; clone_size: NA; cdr3_aa: CASSLTGTAATNEKLFF; cdr3_nt: TGTGCCAGCAGCTTGACCGGGACAGCTGCAACTAATGAAAAACTGTTTTTT
d_call: NA; j_call: TRBJ2-5; v_call: TRBV4-3; clone_size: once; cdr3_aa: CASSQELRETQYF; cdr3_nt: TGCGCCAGCAGCCAAGAGCTTAGGGAGACCCAGTACTTC
d_call: NA; j_call: TRBJ1-5; v_call: TRBV27; clone_size: NA; cdr3_aa: CASSGRNQPQHF; cdr3_nt: TGTGCCAGCAGTGGCCGCAATCAGCCCCAGCATTTT
d_call: NA; j_call: TRBJ1-3; v_call: TRBV7-8; clone_size: once; cdr3_aa: CASSQLRQSGNTIYF; cdr3_nt: TGTGCCAGCAGCCAACTCAGACAGTCTGGAAACACCATATATTTT
d_call: NA; j_call: TRBJ1-1; v_call: TRBV9; clone_size: NA; cdr3_aa: CASSRGLNTEAFF; cdr3_nt: TGTGCCAGCAGCAGGGGGTTGAACACTGAAGCTTTCTTT
d_call: NA; j_call: TRBJ1-1; v_call: TRBV20-1; clone_size: NA; cdr3_aa: CSARDDTEAFF; cdr3_nt: TGCAGTGCTAGAGATGACACTGAAGCTTTCTTT
d_call: NA; j_call: TRBJ1-1; v_call: TRBV5-1; clone_size: NA; cdr3_aa: CASTQWSGHTLTEAFF; cdr3_nt: TGCGCCAGCACACAGTGGTCGGGACACACGTTGACTGAAGCTTTCTTT
d_call: NA; j_call: TRBJ1-1; v_call: TRBV27; clone_size: NA; cdr3_aa: CASSTSGTLNTEAFF; cdr3_nt: TGTGCCAGCAGTACGTCCGGGACACTGAACACTGAAGCTTTCTTT
d_call: NA; j_call: TRBJ2-3; v_call: TRBV7-8; clone_size: NA; cdr3_aa: CASTQAADFTDTQYF; cdr3_nt: TGTGCCAGCACCCAAGCCGCGGACTTCACAGATACGCAGTATTTT
d_call: TRBD2; j_call: TRBJ2-1; v_call: TRBV6-6; clone_size: NA; cdr3_aa: CASSYTSGGGEQFF; cdr3_nt: TGTGCCAGCAGTTACACTAGCGGTGGTGGTGAGCAGTTCTTC
d_call: TRBD2; j_call: TRBJ2-3; v_call: TRBV5-1; clone_size: NA; cdr3_aa: CASSPRAGGSTDTQYF; cdr3_nt: TGCGCCAGCAGCCCTCGAGCGGGAGGAAGCACAGATACGCAGTATTTT
d_call: NA; j_call: TRBJ2-7; v_call: TRBV7-2; clone_size: once; cdr3_aa: CASSLRPRVINEQYF; cdr3_nt: TGTGCCAGCAGCTTAAGGCCACGAGTGATCAACGAGCAGTACTTC
d_call: NA; j_call: TRBJ2-6; v_call: TRBV19; clone_size: NA; cdr3_aa: CASSNRAYGANVLTF; cdr3_nt: TGTGCCAGTAGTAACAGGGCTTATGGGGCCAACGTCCTGACTTTC
d_call: TRBD2; j_call: TRBJ2-2; v_call: TRBV6-6; clone_size: NA; cdr3_aa: CASGLAGLSTGELFF; cdr3_nt: TGTGCCAGCGGACTAGCGGGCCTAAGCACCGGGGAGCTGTTTTTT
d_call: TRBD1; j_call: TRBJ1-1; v_call: TRBV2; clone_size: once; cdr3_aa: CASTQGAVLTEAFF; cdr3_nt: TGTGCCAGCACGCAGGGGGCTGTTCTCACTGAAGCTTTCTTT
d_call: TRBD1; j_call: TRBJ2-7; v_call: TRBV5-6; clone_size: NA; cdr3_aa: CASSFFSTTGVISGEQYF; cdr3_nt: TGTGCCAGCAGCTTTTTCTCGACCACAGGGGTCATATCGGGCGAGCAGTACTTC
d_call: NA; j_call: TRBJ2-7; v_call: TRBV4-2; clone_size: NA; cdr3_aa: CASSRKLGEDEQYF; cdr3_nt: TGTGCCAGCAGCCGCAAACTAGGAGAGGACGAGCAGTACTTC
d_call: NA; j_call: TRBJ1-1; v_call: TRBV5-6; clone_size: NA; cdr3_aa: CASSLTGLRAFF; cdr3_nt: TGTGCCAGCAGCTTAACAGGGTTGCGGGCTTTCTTT
d_call: NA; j_call: TRBJ1-1; v_call: TRBV27; clone_size: few; cdr3_aa: CASSSGTTGDTEAFF; cdr3_nt: TGTGCCAGCAGTTCAGGGACAACTGGCGACACTGAAGCTTTCTTT
d_call: NA; j_call: TRBJ2-1; v_call: TRBV19; clone_size: once; cdr3_aa: CASKGGIHSYNEQFF; cdr3_nt: TGTGCCAGCAAGGGCGGGATCCACTCCTACAATGAGCAGTTCTTC
d_call: NA; j_call: TRBJ2-7; v_call: TRBV14; clone_size: NA; cdr3_aa: CASSQYRDEQYF; cdr3_nt: TGTGCCAGCAGCCAGTACAGGGACGAGCAGTACTTC
d_call: NA; j_call: TRBJ2-2; v_call: TRBV10-3; clone_size: NA; cdr3_aa: CAIMGVETGELFF; cdr3_nt: TGTGCCATCATGGGGGTAGAGACCGGGGAGCTGTTTTTT
d_call: NA; j_call: TRBJ2-7; v_call: TRBV25-1; clone_size: NA; cdr3_aa: CASSGTRGDHEQYF; cdr3_nt: TGTGCCAGCAGTGGGACGCGGGGCGACCACGAGCAGTACTTC
d_call: TRBD2; j_call: TRBJ2-2; v_call: TRBV11-2; clone_size: NA; cdr3_aa: CASSLGLAGTGELFF; cdr3_nt: TGTGCCAGCAGCTTAGGGCTAGCGGGGACCGGGGAGCTGTTTTTT
d_call: TRBD2; j_call: TRBJ2-1; v_call: TRBV27; clone_size: NA; cdr3_aa: CASSPPGGRAYNEQFF; cdr3_nt: TGTGCCAGCAGTCCACCCGGGGGGAGGGCCTACAATGAGCAGTTCTTC